This TCR beta chain emerged from a study of cytomegalovirus exposure and HLA in healthy donors (dated by TCRdb to 2017 to 2019). Study-level background: An earlier analysis of several hundred of the donors reported approximately 290 Gb of sequence data and 117 million unique TCR beta sequences from around 200 million T cells. About 280 gigabases of sequencing data and around 87 million unique TCR sequences were included in an early release covering about 600 HLA-typed donors. The genetic ancestry cluster associated with self-reported Caucasian donors included 81% of the approximately 410 genotyped donors. The study was designed to test whether signatures of past pathogen exposure could be identified by cataloging public T cell receptors. The study profiled the T cell repertoires of 500 to 800 subjects by immunosequencing and related them to cytomegalovirus serostatus. A separate validation cohort of over a hundred different subjects was used in addition to the 666-subject first cohort. High-throughput TCR immunosequencing, statistical association of individual TCRs with disease status, and machine learning were combined to predict cytomegalovirus infection status. A later analysis re-analyzed previously published TCR beta repertoires from about 600 donors and added high-resolution HLA genotyping to study TCR occurrence patterns. Rather than using new phenotypic data, the later analysis identified candidate immune exposures from TCR beta sequences and from how often those sequences occurred across donors. An earlier analysis of roughly 580 of the donors used high-throughput TCR beta sequencing to judge whether each TCR beta V gene segment behaved as functional or pseudogenic. Donor age, sex, ethnicity and CMV serostatus were compiled alongside the repertoire data. A later genetic analysis took genome-wide SNP genotypes for about 55% of the 666 donors and used that subset as a discovery cohort. Every repertoire in the discovery cohort had been generated on one and the same sequencing platform. Both class I and class II loci were covered by HLA typing, at four-digit resolution. The number of donors typed differed by locus, with roughly 620-640 for A, B, C, DRB1 and DQB1, more than 500 for DQA1, over 600 for DPA1, and some 450 for DPB1. Roughly five DR-DQ haplotypes were handled as single units for association and clustering, since linkage in the cohort was strong. Among over 350 genotyped donors of the cohort, an average of approximately 240,000 unique TCR beta nucleotide sequences were sequenced per donor, roughly 18% of them non-productive. Study-wide conclusions, independent of this receptor: According to the authors, the approach could potentially be generalized to other disease states and immunological phenotypes. The classifier was reported to diagnose cytomegalovirus status with high specificity and sensitivity in both the original cohort and the validation cohort. In an earlier analysis of about 540 of the donors, most TCR beta V segments were observed in productive rearrangements about 87% or about 30% of the time, broadly matching IMGT annotations. A later genetic analysis associated a missense DCLRE1C variant with V-gene and J-gene trimming of TCR beta chains, and an independent cohort replicated the association. Assigning TCR associations to individual alleles was difficult when HLA alleles, especially DR and DQ, strongly co-occurred. Presence/absence analyses assumed roughly uniform sequencing depth across donors, an assumption that may not hold. Compared with equally common non-associated chains, HLA-associated TCR beta chains in a later analysis were more clonally expanded and had lower generation probabilities. Immune exposure information for the cohort was limited to CMV serostatus. Because counts were too low, seventeen rarely observed V segments, including chromosome 9 orphons, were excluded from the earlier analysis of 587 of the donors. According to a later analysis, TCR association rates differed among HLA loci, with DRB1 alleles showing the most associated TCRs and HLA-C alleles showing the fewest. According to a later analysis, parvovirus B19, influenza, CMV and Epstein-Barr virus appeared linked to several top co-occurrence clusters. HLA typing was unavailable for some donors at each locus, so association tests used only the typed subset. In the study, 164 TCR beta chains were listed as associated with cytomegalovirus. A further reported finding was that TCR beta sequences accurately predicted the HLA-A and HLA-B alleles for most subjects in the first cohort. A cluster of highly shared sequence variants was judged likely to be a technical artifact of the sequencing pipeline. A few of the identified cytomegalovirus-associated TCR beta chains were confirmed in vitro to be specific for cytomegalovirus antigens. The 87-base-pair reads could not distinguish some IMGT-functional V segments, including TRBV6-2 and TRBV6-3, so those segments were excluded. In a later genetic analysis, fewer N-insertions in productive TCRs were reported among donors in an Asian-associated ancestry cluster than the roughly 700-donor mean. Correlated functional status among segregating V segments might be attributable to linkage disequilibrium, but an unknown experimental factor could not be ruled out. In a later analysis, most CMV-associated TCR beta chains were found to appear HLA-restricted, with HLA associations seemingly driven largely by CMV exposure. In this cohort, only TCR beta chains were sequenced, and detectable features were limited by the absence of alpha or paired-chain data. Specific HLA alleles were associated with 15,000 to 20,000 TCR beta sequences at a false discovery rate of 0.05 in a later analysis. Most TCR sequences were observed very rarely across donors, whereas some public TCRs were present in many individuals.

The cohort was made up of under 800 healthy bone marrow donors. All cohort members were sampled while nominally healthy, although unrecorded immune exposures were likely present. The donor tested CMV seropositive, placing the donor among the roughly 300 seropositive members of the cohort. A peripheral blood sample was provided by each donor, and peripheral blood mononuclear cells were used for TCR beta sequencing. Genomic DNA was extracted from the blood cell samples with the Qiagen DNeasy Blood Extraction Kit. The library was made by the immunoSEQ multiplex PCR assay. For the multiplex PCR, a mixture combining 60 forward primers for TCR Vbeta segments and 13 reverse primers for TCR Jbeta segments was used. A multiplex PCR assay on genomic DNA amplified the CDR3 region of rearranged TCR beta genes. Amplified TCR beta libraries were sequenced as 87-base-pair reads on the Illumina HiSeq System. In the paper's pipeline: In a later analysis, approximately 74 million unique TCR beta chains were counted across the approximately 640 repertoires, and around 10 million of these chains were shared by at least two donors. Raw reads were error-corrected and collapsed into unique sequences by a nearest-neighbor algorithm in which closely related sequences were merged to remove PCR and sequencing errors. V, D and J gene segments were assigned by aligning CDR3 sequences to IMGT reference sequences. Each retained sequence needed at least a six-nucleotide match to both a V gene segment and a J gene segment. A rearrangement was called productive if the CDR3 had no stop codons and remained in frame with V and J, and every other rearrangement was called non-productive. Following IMGT convention, CDR3 was defined as the stretch from the second conserved V-encoded cysteine to the conserved J-encoded phenylalanine. The earlier analysis of some 580 of the donors excluded any sequence lacking an unambiguous match to a single V gene segment. An earlier analysis of approximately 590 of the donors classified V segments as functional when productive rearrangements were above 56.7% and as segregating when the standard deviation between donors was above 5%. A statistical classification framework was built to diagnose cytomegalovirus status from the catalog of TCR beta chain sequences. V and J gene assignment, in a later analysis, came from comparing TCR nucleotide sequences with IMGT/GENE-DB human TR gene sequences. A later analysis assigned CDR3 sequences and most-parsimonious VDJ recombination scenarios with the TCRdist pipeline. In a later analysis, every TCR beta chain was defined by the combination of its CDR3 amino acid sequence and its V-gene family, and reads without a unique V-gene family were dropped. In a later analysis, 450 to 600 highly shared, low-generation-probability nucleotide sequences were removed to address suspected cross-contamination and a sequencing artifact. In a later analysis, a clonal expansion index was calculated for each public chain from normalized within-repertoire ranks of inferred template counts. Generation probabilities in a later analysis came from a VDJ recombination model fitted to out-of-frame rearrangements, and those results were checked against IGoR. In a later analysis, TCR-TCR, TCR-HLA and TCR-CMV co-occurrence was scored with hypergeometric tests, and a repertoire-size bias correction was applied to TCR pairs. To estimate false discovery rates, a later analysis permuted the HLA or CMV assignments 20 times. A later analysis grouped co-occurring TCRs with DBSCAN, adding TCRdist sequence similarity when clustering within HLA-allele-positive subsets. Co-occurrence clustering excluded repertoires with fewer than 30,000 or more than 120,000 public chains, plus five with anomalous nucleotide sharing. TCRdb retrieved this table from immuneACCESS and kept in-frame rearrangements only. Not all clones are present; in checked studies, unresolved V genes account for under half, and no reason is known for the remainder. V and J calls plus clone size are reproduced from that table; the DNA served to infer D and trimming. A total of approximately 200,000 clones appear in this sample, about 81% of them only once. The ten largest clonotypes hold over 5% of the sample.

Remarks on this clone: No cognate antigen has been identified for it. One end of the junction fails to match germline, which may point to a read error.

The CDR3 goes from the cysteine to the phenylalanine over 15 residues. Of the read, only the CDR3 DNA is kept; its 45 bases are in frame from base 1. Per the germline V gene (reference sequence), SEHNR is the CDR1 and FQNEAQ is the CDR2. What was sequenced was PBMCs. In this chain, TRBV7-9 is recombined with TRBJ1-1; 7 central nucleotides agree with TRBD1. This clonotype was obtained from a woman aged 50 to 65 in good health and CMV-seropositive. The DNA is as follows: TGTTCCAGCAGCTTAGCTCCCGGGACAGCCACTGAAGCTTTCTTT. Its amino acids are CSSSLAPGTATEAFF.